The text below deals with one T cell receptor beta chain. The antigen is unknown. Using immunoSEQ multiplex PCR, the repertoire was profiled, and TCRdb retains in-frame clones only, with some absent. The sample yields some 70,000 clones, around 90% seen once. This record belongs to a study of graft-versus-host responses after intestinal transplantation. Sequenced material: unstimulated CD8+ T cells sorted from spleen or lymph node cells, taken before transplant. This TCR was recovered from a human donor who was the organ donor for an intestinal transplant.

CDR3 DNA: TGTGCCAGCAGTGGGACAGGGAAAGCCAAAAACATTCAGTACTTC. Amino acid sequence: CASSGTGKAKNIQYF. The chain employs TRBV2 and TRBJ2-4, with TRBD1 matching over 8 bases. J gave up 0 bases and V 4 bases, and 2 bases lay outside the gene matches. The CDR3 runs to 15 residues. Per germline, CDR1 SNHLY and CDR2 FYNNEI.